These T cell receptor beta chains were read from a single sample in a study of CD8 T cells in ankylosing spondylitis. Each CDR3 protein gets one entry after TCRdb re-called the 5' RACE reads with MiXCR. Here the sample spans some 71,000 distinct CDR3 sequences, about 5% being singletons. Sequencing was performed on blood, either unsorted or a sorted T cell fraction (not recorded which). These receptors all come from a male donor with ankylosing spondylitis or in good health (not recorded which). CDR3s include the opening cysteine and the closing phenylalanine or tryptophan. A D gene is named only where the DNA matches it firmly. Not every row has a clone size; where given, it reads once, few, many or a size class.

NA | NA | TRBJ2-6 | 17 | TRBV25-1 | CASSEGSGASGANVLTF | TGTGCCAGCAGTGAAGGGTCGGGGGCTTCTGGGGCCAACGTCCTGACTTTC
many | NA | TRBJ1-1 | 15 | TRBV7-9 | CASSPWGGKETEAFF | TGTGCCAGCAGCCCCTGGGGAGGGAAGGAAACTGAAGCTTTCTTT
many | NA | TRBJ1-4 | 15 | TRBV20-1 | CSAKGSGGKNEKLFF | TGCAGTGCCAAGGGTTCAGGAGGGAAAAATGAAAAACTGTTTTTT
many | NA | TRBJ2-1 | 12 | TRBV29-1 | CSGDKGHGEQFF | TGCAGCGGAGATAAGGGACACGGTGAGCAGTTCTTC
many | TRBD2 | TRBJ2-1 | 15 | TRBV7-4 | CASSSGTSVSNEQFF | TGTGCCAGCAGTTCCGGGACTAGCGTTTCCAATGAGCAGTTCTTC
many | TRBD1 | TRBJ1-5 | 17 | TRBV20-1 | CSARDSGQGGTYQPQHF | TGCAGTGCTAGAGACTCCGGACAGGGAGGGACGTATCAGCCCCAGCATTTT
many | NA | TRBJ1-2 | 15 | TRBV2 | CASSESHMSRYGYTF | TGTGCCAGCAGTGAAAGTCATATGAGTCGTTATGGCTACACCTTC
many | NA | TRBJ2-5 | 13 | TRBV30 | CAWRELAGETQYF | TGTGCCTGGAGGGAGCTAGCTGGTGAGACCCAGTACTTC
many | TRBD2 | TRBJ2-3 | 15 | TRBV20-1 | CSARVQRGGTDTQYF | TGCAGTGCTAGAGTTCAGCGGGGGGGCACAGATACGCAGTATTTT
many | TRBD1 | TRBJ1-1 | 13 | TRBV4-2 | CASSPSGGTEAFF | TGTGCCAGCAGCCCATCAGGGGGCACTGAAGCTTTCTTT
many | TRBD1 | TRBJ2-7 | 15 | TRBV5-1 | CASSPRQGRNYEQYF | TGCGCCAGCAGCCCGCGACAGGGTCGGAACTACGAGCAGTACTTC
many | NA | TRBJ1-1 | 12 | TRBV29-1 | CSVEDEGSEAFF | TGCAGCGTTGAAGATGAGGGTTCTGAAGCTTTCTTT
many | NA | TRBJ2-1 | 16 | TRBV10-3 | CAISDWAGVSYNEQFF | TGTGCCATCAGTGATTGGGCGGGCGTTTCCTACAATGAGCAGTTCTTC
many | TRBD1 | TRBJ1-5 | 19 | TRBV6-5 | CASRYSVRDRGLGNQPQHF | TGTGCCAGCAGGTACTCGGTCCGGGACAGGGGGCTTGGCAATCAGCCCCAGCATTTT
many | NA | TRBJ2-3 | 13 | TRBV20-1 | CSASPSSTDTQYF | TGCAGTGCTAGCCCCTCGTCCACAGATACGCAGTATTTT
many | NA | TRBJ1-6 | 13 | TRBV12-3/TRBV12-4 | CASSLALGSPLHF | TGTGCCAGCAGTTTAGCGCTGGGTTCACCCCTCCACTTT
many | NA | TRBJ1-6 | 16 | TRBV4-1 | CASSPGRDMPNSPLHF | TGCGCCAGCAGCCCTGGCAGGGACATGCCGAATTCACCCCTCCACTTT
many | TRBD2 | TRBJ2-3 | 18 | TRBV10-3 | CAISGLAGAHTARDTQYF | TGTGCCATCAGTGGACTAGCGGGGGCTCACACGGCTCGAGATACGCAGTATTTT
few | NA | TRBJ2-6 | 17 | TRBV11-3 | CASSPGTVSAGANVLTF | TGTGCCAGCAGCCCCGGGACTGTAAGTGCTGGGGCCAACGTCCTGACTTTC
many | NA | TRBJ2-3 | 16 | TRBV6-1 | CASILRGGSGTDTQYF | TGTGCCAGCATCCTAAGGGGGGGCAGTGGCACAGATACGCAGTATTTT
many | TRBD1 | TRBJ1-2 | 15 | TRBV18 | CASSPRTGENYGYTF | TGTGCCAGCTCACCCCGGACAGGGGAAAACTATGGCTACACCTTC
many | NA | TRBJ2-1 | 14 | TRBV5-1 | CASSPGTIYNEQFF | TGCGCCAGCAGCCCCGGGACCATCTACAATGAGCAGTTCTTC
many | NA | TRBJ2-5 | 14 | TRBV3-1 | CASSQRAAGETQYF | TGTGCCAGCAGCCAAAGGGCCGCGGGGGAGACCCAGTACTTC
many | NA | TRBJ1-4 | 15 | TRBV4-3 | CASSQDPGVNEKLFF | TGCGCCAGCAGCCAAGATCCAGGCGTTAATGAAAAACTGTTTTTT
many | NA | TRBJ2-2 | 13 | TRBV11-2 | CASSPSRTGELFF | TGTGCCAGCAGCCCCTCGAGGACCGGGGAGCTGTTTTTT
many | TRBD1 | TRBJ2-7 | 14 | TRBV28 | CASSRPQGTHEQYF | TGTGCCAGCAGTCGTCCACAGGGGACCCACGAGCAGTACTTC
many | NA | TRBJ2-5 | 14 | TRBV7-2 | CASSTIGTRETQYF | TGTGCCAGCAGCACGATAGGGACGCGGGAGACCCAGTACTTC
many | NA | TRBJ2-2 | 12 | TRBV12-3/TRBV12-4 | CASIWGAGELFF | TGTGCCAGCATTTGGGGGGCCGGGGAGCTGTTTTTT
many | NA | TRBJ2-1 | 12 | TRBV2 | CASRYRVDEQFF | TGTGCCAGCAGGTACAGGGTCGATGAGCAGTTCTTC
many | NA | TRBJ2-2 | 16 | TRBV5-1 | CASSSQVRFGHGELFF | TGCGCCAGCAGCTCCCAAGTAAGATTTGGTCACGGGGAGCTGTTTTTT
many | NA | TRBJ1-1 | 14 | TRBV18 | CASSPQQGNTEAFF | TGTGCCAGCTCACCGCAACAGGGGAACACTGAAGCTTTCTTT
many | NA | TRBJ2-2 | 14 | TRBV5-1 | CASSKDTYTGELFF | TGCGCCAGCAGCAAGGACACCTACACCGGGGAGCTGTTTTTT
many | TRBD1 | TRBJ1-4 | 17 | TRBV7-9 | CASSPRDRGATNEKLFF | TGTGCCAGCAGCCCCCGCGACAGGGGTGCAACTAATGAAAAACTGTTTTTT
many | NA | TRBJ2-1 | 16 | TRBV9 | CASSVATSSNYNEQFF | TGTGCCAGCAGCGTAGCTACCTCGTCCAACTACAATGAGCAGTTCTTC
few | TRBD2 | TRBJ2-3 | 15 | TRBV7-9 | CASSRTSGGTDTQYF | TGTGCCAGCAGCCGGACTAGCGGGGGCACAGATACGCAGTATTTT
many | NA | TRBJ1-5 | 13 | TRBV10-3 | CAIRGGVDQPQHF | TGTGCCATCAGGGGAGGAGTGGATCAGCCCCAGCATTTT
many | NA | TRBJ2-2 | 19 | TRBV23-1 | CASSQELRLCCMNTGELFF | TGCGCCAGCAGTCAAGAGCTTAGATTGTGCTGCATGAACACCGGGGAGCTGTTTTTT
many | NA | TRBJ1-5 | 13 | TRBV4-1 | CASSQDRQTLQHF | TGCGCCAGCAGCCAAGACCGACAGACTCTCCAGCATTTT
many | NA | TRBJ1-1 | 15 | TRBV10-3 | CAISESDRGVTEAFF | TGTGCCATCAGTGAGTCGGACAGAGGAGTCACTGAAGCTTTCTTT
many | NA | TRBJ2-5 | 12 | TRBV15 | CATGGPQETQYF | TGTGCCACCGGGGGTCCTCAAGAGACCCAGTACTTC
few | TRBD2 | TRBJ2-1 | 16 | TRBV20-1 | CSANQLSGGAYNEQFF | TGCAGTGCCAACCAACTAAGCGGGGGGGCCTACAATGAGCAGTTCTTC
many | TRBD1 | TRBJ2-2 | 15 | TRBV29-1 | CSVESRGLNTGELFF | TGCAGCGTTGAATCCAGGGGGCTTAACACCGGGGAGCTGTTTTTT
many | NA | TRBJ1-2 | 12 | TRBV20-1 | CSAEEDSEGYTF | TGCAGTGCTGAGGAGGACAGTGAAGGCTACACCTTC
many | NA | TRBJ1-5 | 12 | TRBV20-1 | CSARDMGLPQHF | TGCAGTGCTAGAGATATGGGGTTACCCCAGCATTTT
many | NA | TRBJ2-3 | 13 | TRBV9 | CASSVEGTDTQYF | TGTGCCAGCAGCGTAGAGGGCACAGATACGCAGTATTTT
many | NA | TRBJ2-2 | 15 | TRBV7-2 | CASSRIPGMSGELFF | TGTGCCAGCAGCCGCATACCGGGAATGTCCGGGGAGCTGTTTTTT
many | NA | TRBJ2-7 | 15 | TRBV28 | CASSLQGYLDDEQYF | TGTGCCAGCAGTTTACAGGGATACCTAGATGACGAGCAGTACTTC
many | NA | TRBJ2-1 | 17 | TRBV5-1 | CASSLAPHLQGGNEQFF | TGCGCCAGCAGCTTGGCCCCTCATCTCCAGGGTGGCAATGAGCAGTTCTTC
many | NA | TRBJ2-3 | 13 | TRBV7-3 | CASSSSSPDTQYF | TGTGCCAGCAGCTCCTCGTCCCCAGATACGCAGTATTTT
few | NA | TRBJ1-4 | 15 | TRBV3-1 | CASSQEPGRNEKLFF | TGTGCCAGCAGCCAAGAACCAGGGAGGAATGAAAAACTGTTTTTT
many | NA | TRBJ1-2 | 14 | TRBV7-2 | CASTRPAPGYGYTF | TGTGCCAGCACCCGCCCCGCGCCCGGGTATGGCTACACCTTC
NA | TRBD2 | TRBJ2-3 | 14 | TRBV6-1 | CASSISGGAATQYF | TGTGCCAGCAGCATTAGCGGGGGGGCCGCTACGCAGTATTTT
many | TRBD2 | TRBJ2-2 | 15 | TRBV29-1 | CSVLKAGTNTGELFF | TGCAGCGTTTTAAAAGCGGGAACGAACACCGGGGAGCTGTTTTTT
few | TRBD1 | TRBJ1-5 | 15 | TRBV29-1 | CSVALGTGEGQPQHF | TGCAGCGTTGCCCTCGGGACAGGGGAAGGTCAGCCCCAGCATTTT
many | NA | TRBJ2-7 | 20 | TRBV12-3/TRBV12-4 | CASSLIFGRRNSDLGGEQYF | TGTGCCAGCAGTTTGATTTTTGGCCGCAGGAATTCGGACCTGGGGGGAGAGCAGTACTTC